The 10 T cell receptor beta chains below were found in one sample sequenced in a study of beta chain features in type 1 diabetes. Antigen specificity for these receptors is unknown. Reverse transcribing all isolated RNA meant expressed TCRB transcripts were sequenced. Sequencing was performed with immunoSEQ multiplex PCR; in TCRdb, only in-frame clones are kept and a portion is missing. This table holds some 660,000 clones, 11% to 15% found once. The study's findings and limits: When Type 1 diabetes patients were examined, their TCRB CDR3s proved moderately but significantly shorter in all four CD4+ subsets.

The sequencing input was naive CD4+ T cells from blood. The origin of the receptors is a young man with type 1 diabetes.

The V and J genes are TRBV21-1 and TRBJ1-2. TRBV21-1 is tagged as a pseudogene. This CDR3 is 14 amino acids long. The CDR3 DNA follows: TGTGCCAGCAGCTCCCATAGGGACCACGATGGCTACACCTTC. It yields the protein CASSSHRDHDGYTF.

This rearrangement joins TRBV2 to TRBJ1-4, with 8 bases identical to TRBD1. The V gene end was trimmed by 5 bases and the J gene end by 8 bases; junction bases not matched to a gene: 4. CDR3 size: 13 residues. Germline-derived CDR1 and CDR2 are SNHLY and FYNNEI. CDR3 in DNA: TGTGCCAGCAGTCGGGACAGGAAAGAAAAACTGTTTTTT. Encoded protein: CASSRDRKEKLFF.

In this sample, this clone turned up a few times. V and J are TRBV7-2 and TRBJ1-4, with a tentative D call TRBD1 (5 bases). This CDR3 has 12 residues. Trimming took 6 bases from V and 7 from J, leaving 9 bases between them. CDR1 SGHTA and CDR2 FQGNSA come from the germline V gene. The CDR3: CASSRDGEKLFF. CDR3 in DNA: TGTGCCAGCAGTAGGGACGGTGAAAAACTGTTTTTT.

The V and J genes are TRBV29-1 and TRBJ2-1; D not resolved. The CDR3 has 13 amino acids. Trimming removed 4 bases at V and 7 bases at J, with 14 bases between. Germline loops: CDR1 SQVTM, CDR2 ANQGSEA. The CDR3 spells CSVGVGLGNEQFF. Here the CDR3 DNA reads TGCAGCGTTGGAGTAGGGCTTGGAAATGAGCAGTTCTTC.

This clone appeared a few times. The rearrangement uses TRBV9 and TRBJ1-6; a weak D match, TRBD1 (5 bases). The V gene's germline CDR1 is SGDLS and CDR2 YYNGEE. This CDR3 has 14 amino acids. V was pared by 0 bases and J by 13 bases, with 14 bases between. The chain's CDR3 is CASSVEGQGSPLHF. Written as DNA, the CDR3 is TGTGCCAGCAGCGTAGAAGGCCAGGGTTCCCCCCTCCACTTT. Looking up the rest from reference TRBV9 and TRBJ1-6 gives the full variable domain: DSGVTQTPKHLITATGQRVTLRCSPRSGDLSVYWYQQSLDQGLQFLIQYYNGEERAKGNILERFSAQQFPDLHSELNLSSLELGDSALYFCASSVEGQGSPLHFGNGTRLTVT.

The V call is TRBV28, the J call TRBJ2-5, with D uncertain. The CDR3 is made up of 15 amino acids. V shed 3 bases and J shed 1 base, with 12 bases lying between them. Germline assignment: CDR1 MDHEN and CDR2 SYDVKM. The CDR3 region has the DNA TGTGCCAGCAGTTTCCCCCCAGTTTTCCAAGAGACCCAGTACTTC. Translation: CASSFPPVFQETQYF.

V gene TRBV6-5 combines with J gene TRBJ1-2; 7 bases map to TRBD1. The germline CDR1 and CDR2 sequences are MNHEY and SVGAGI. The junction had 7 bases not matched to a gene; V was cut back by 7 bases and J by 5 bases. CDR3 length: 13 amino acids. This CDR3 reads CASTRQGWYGYTF. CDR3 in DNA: TGTGCCAGCACCCGACAGGGTTGGTATGGCTACACCTTC.

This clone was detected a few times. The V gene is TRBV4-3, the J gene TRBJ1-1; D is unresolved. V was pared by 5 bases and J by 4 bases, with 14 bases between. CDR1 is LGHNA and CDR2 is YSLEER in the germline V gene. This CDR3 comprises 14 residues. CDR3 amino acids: CASSSQPGSTEAFF. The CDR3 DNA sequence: TGCGCCAGCAGCTCCCAGCCGGGGAGCACTGAAGCTTTCTTT.

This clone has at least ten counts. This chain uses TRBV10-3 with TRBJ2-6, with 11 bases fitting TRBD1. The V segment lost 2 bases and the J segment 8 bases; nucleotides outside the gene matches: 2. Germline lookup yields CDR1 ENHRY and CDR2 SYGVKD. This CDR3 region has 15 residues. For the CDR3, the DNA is TGTGCCATCAGTGAGGGGACAGGGGGAACCAACGTCCTGACTTTC. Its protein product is CAISEGTGGTNVLTF.

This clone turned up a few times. CDR3 coding DNA: TGTGCCAGCAGCATGACTAGCGGGGGGGCAGATACGCAGTATTTT. As protein: CASSMTSGGADTQYF. This chain uses TRBV7-2 with TRBJ2-3, with TRBD2 matching 14 bases. The CDR3 has 15 residues. The trim removed 5 bases at V and 4 bases at J, leaving 2 bases unmatched. From germline, CDR1 is SGHTA and CDR2 FQGNSA. The complete variable domain, with remaining parts taken from reference TRBV7-2 and TRBJ2-3, reads GAGVSQSPSNKVTEKGKDVELRCDPISGHTALYWYRQSLGQGLEFLIYFQGNSAPDKSGLPSDRFSAERTGGSVSTLTIQRTQQEDSAVYLCASSMTSGGADTQYFGPGTRLTVL.